What follows are 28 T cell receptor beta chains derived from one specimen sequenced in a study of early T cells in non-severe SARS-CoV-2 infection. TCRdb redid the calling of the 5' RACE reads with MiXCR, one entry per CDR3 protein. The table shows about 77,000 distinct CDR3 sequences, with around 8.7% occurring only once. The sequenced sample consisted of whole blood. All receptors come from an adult who was a healthcare worker with PCR-confirmed SARS-CoV-2 infection or an uninfected control (not recorded which).

This rearrangement joins TRBV2 to TRBJ2-6; TRBD2 aligns across 12 bases. The CDR3 has 19 amino acids. With 2 bases clipped from V and 1 base from J, the junction kept 6 bases outside the gene matches. Germline assignment: CDR1 SNHLY and CDR2 FYNNEI. Here the CDR3 reads CASSELAGGPGSGANVLTF. The CDR3 nucleotides are TGTGCCAGCAGTGAACTAGCGGGAGGGCCGGGATCTGGGGCCAACGTCCTGACTTTC.

The table lists this clonotype with many counts. The chain links TRBV28 to TRBJ2-1; 9 bases are a match to TRBD2. This CDR3 spans 16 amino acids. V gave up 5 bases and J gave up 8 bases; unmatched junction bases: 13. CDR1 and CDR2 from the germline V gene are MDHEN and SYDVKM. The CDR3, as DNA: TGTGCCAGCAGTGGACGTGGTAGCGGGAGTCCGGATGAGCAGTTCTTC. It translates to CASSGRGSGSPDEQFF.

In this sample, this clonotype turned up many times. The gene calls are TRBV28 and TRBJ2-6, with 10 positions matching TRBD1. The V gene's germline CDR1 is MDHEN and CDR2 SYDVKM. J lost 2 bases, V lost 7 bases, and 8 bases had no gene match. This CDR3 region has 17 residues. CDR3 amino acids: CASTFPTGGAGANVLTF. CDR3 nucleotides: TGTGCCAGCACTTTCCCGACAGGGGGCGCTGGGGCCAACGTCCTGACTTTC.

The rearrangement links TRBV10-2 to TRBJ2-1; maybe TRBD2 (5 bases). This CDR3 has 13 amino acids. CDR1 WSHSY and CDR2 SAAADI come from the germline V gene. V lost 4 bases and J 7 bases, leaving 11 bases between the germline ends. The CDR3 region is CASSGTDLNEQFF. CDR3 sequence (DNA): TGCGCCAGCAGTGGGACTGACTTGAATGAGCAGTTCTTC.

In this sample, this clonotype turned up many times. This rearrangement joins TRBV9 to TRBJ2-7; D is unresolved. The V gene lost 4 bases and the J gene lost 7 bases, with 12 bases spanning the gap. Per the germline V gene, CDR1 is SGDLS and CDR2 is YYNGEE. The CDR3 covers 12 residues. For the CDR3, the DNA is TGTGCCAGCAGCCAGCCTATTGGAGAGCAGTACTTC. Translation gives CASSQPIGEQYF.

This clonotype has just a few counts. The chain's CDR3 is CASRQAPLSEAFF. In DNA form, the CDR3 reads TGCGCCAGCAGACAGGCCCCGTTATCCGAAGCTTTCTTT. The chain is built from TRBV5-1 and TRBJ1-1; the D gene is possibly TRBD1 (5 bases). CDR1 and CDR2 from the germline V gene are SGHRS and YFSETQ. The V end was cut by 5 bases, the J end by 8 bases, with 16 bases between. This CDR3 is 13 amino acids long.

V is TRBV7-9 and J is TRBJ1-6; D is unresolved. Germline V CDR1 and CDR2: SEHNR, FQNEAQ (reference sequence). The CDR3 consists of 14 residues. Trimming cost V 5 bases and J 5 bases, with 10 bases left between them. In DNA, the CDR3 is TGTGCCAGCAGCCTACCTCTCGATAATTCACCCCTCCACTTT. Its protein is CASSLPLDNSPLHF.

This clonotype was picked up many times. The chain joins TRBV11-2 to TRBJ2-7; D tentatively fits TRBD1 or TRBD2 (7 bases each). CDR3 length equals 16 residues. V was cut by 3 bases and J by 3 bases, with 18 bases left in between. Germline CDR1 reads SGHAT; CDR2 reads FQNNGV. Here the CDR3 reads CASSFQGGLTGYEQYF. CDR3 nucleotide sequence: TGTGCCAGCAGCTTCCAGGGGGGGCTTACTGGCTACGAGCAGTACTTC.

This clonotype turned up a few times. V gene TRBV5-1 combines with J gene TRBJ2-3, with D perhaps matching TRBD1 (5 bases). The V and J ends lost 6 bases and 0 bases respectively, with 17 bases between them. Per the germline V gene, CDR1 is SGHRS and CDR2 is YFSETQ. The CDR3 runs to 16 residues. The CDR3 reads CASNVGADTSTDTQYF. CDR3 sequence (DNA): TGCGCCAGCAACGTTGGGGCCGATACTAGCACAGATACGCAGTATTTT.

This clonotype was counted at least ten times. The chain joins TRBV20-1 to TRBJ2-7; no reliable D call. CDR1 is DFQATT and CDR2 is SNEGSKA in the germline V gene (reference sequence). The CDR3 runs to 11 residues. The V and J ends lost 5 bases and 0 bases respectively, with 5 bases between them. In DNA, the CDR3 is TGCAGTGCTGGGGACTCCTACGAGCAGTACTTC. It is translated as CSAGDSYEQYF.

This clonotype was seen many times. This chain connects TRBV5-1 to TRBJ1-2; TRBD1 is a possible D gene (5 bases). V gave up 5 bases and J gave up 2 bases, with 10 bases separating them. Per the germline V gene, CDR1 is SGHRS and CDR2 is YFSETQ. The CDR3 sequence is 13 residues long. The CDR3 region is CASRGHSNYGYTF. Written as DNA, the CDR3 is TGCGCCAGCAGAGGACACTCAAACTATGGCTACACCTTC.

This clonotype has at least ten counts. This chain connects TRBV2 to TRBJ2-5; D is possibly TRBD2 (6 bases). Trimming pared 6 bases from V and 5 bases from J, leaving 10 bases between. CDR3 size: 12 residues. The germline CDR1 and CDR2 sequences are SNHLY and FYNNEI. The CDR3 loop is CASREEGETQYF. Written as DNA, the CDR3 is TGTGCCAGCAGGGAGGAGGGCGAGACCCAGTACTTC.

This clonotype has only a few counts. The junction departs from germline at one end; a sequencing error may be responsible. V and J are TRBV18 and TRBJ1-1; D not certain. Per the germline V gene, CDR1 is KGHSH and CDR2 is LQKENI. This CDR3 is 15 amino acids long. For the CDR3, the DNA is TGTGCCAGCTCACCACTATCCGCATGGAACAGTGAAGCTTTCTTT. Protein sequence: CASSPLSAWNSEAFF. Full variable domain (rest looked up from reference TRBV18 and TRBJ1-1): NAGVMQNPRHLVRRRGQEARLRCSPMKGHSHVYWYRQLPEEGLKFMVYLQKENIIDESGMPKERFSAEFPKEGPSILRIQQVVRGDSAAYFCASSPLSAWNSEAFFGQGTRLTVV.

This clonotype was seen only a few times. The chain carries TRBV13 and TRBJ1-1; 9 bases match TRBD1. Germline V CDR1 and CDR2: PRHDT, FYEKMQ (reference sequence). This CDR3 is 17 amino acids long. After removal of 6 bases from V and 0 bases from J, the junction contained 11 bases not matched to a gene. DNA of the CDR3: TGTGCCAGCAGATCCGGGACAGGGCCAGATTTGAACACTGAAGCTTTCTTT. It translates to CASRSGTGPDLNTEAFF.

This clonotype was found many times. V and J are TRBV28 and TRBJ2-3; tentatively, D is TRBD1 (6 bases). Germline V gene sequence: CDR1 MDHEN, CDR2 SYDVKM. V lost 6 bases, J lost 4 bases, and 17 bases lay in between. The CDR3 spans 15 residues. The CDR3 nucleotides are TGTGCCAGCAGCCATCAGCAGGGGTTTTCAGATACGCAGTATTTT. Translation: CASSHQQGFSDTQYF.

The chain has TRBV2 and TRBJ2-7; D not certain. This CDR3 contains 16 residues. Trimming left V 9 bases short and J 0 bases short, with 21 bases between. Germline V gene sequence: CDR1 SNHLY, CDR2 FYNNEI. The CDR3 coding sequence is TGTGCCAGTACCCGTTTAAGGCCCCCAAGCTCCTACGAGCAGTACTTC. Its protein product is CASTRLRPPSSYEQYF.

The chain carries TRBV18 and TRBJ1-5; 8 bases match TRBD1. The germline CDR1 and CDR2 sequences are KGHSH and LQKENI. V dropped 3 bases and J dropped 5; count of bases not matched to a gene: 3. The CDR3 loop spans 14 amino acids. The CDR3 DNA sequence: TGTGCCAGCTCACCTCAGGGGGCAGATCAGCCCCAGCATTTT. It is translated as CASSPQGADQPQHF.

This clonotype was found many times. The J gene is TRBJ2-7, the V gene TRBV6-2 or TRBV6-3, with 11 bases matching TRBD2. Trimming took 6 bases from V and 5 from J; bases not matched to a gene: 9. This CDR3 contains 15 residues. CDR1 MNHEY and CDR2 SVGEGT come from the germline V gene. The CDR3 protein is CASSHRLAGQDEQYF. The CDR3 DNA follows: TGTGCCAGCAGCCACCGACTAGCGGGACAGGACGAGCAGTACTTC.

This chain uses TRBV7-2 with TRBJ2-5, with 8 bases matching TRBD2. Germline CDR1 reads SGHTA; CDR2 reads FQGNSA. The CDR3 is 12 amino acids. V trimming: 2 bases; J trimming: 7 bases; junction bases outside the gene matches: 0. The CDR3 sequence: CASSLSGGTQYF. CDR3 DNA: TGTGCCAGCAGCTTAAGCGGGGGGACCCAGTACTTC. The variable domain in full, completed from reference TRBV7-2 and TRBJ2-5, reads GAGVSQSPSNKVTEKGKDVELRCDPISGHTALYWYRQSLGQGLEFLIYFQGNSAPDKSGLPSDRFSAERTGGSVSTLTIQRTQQEDSAVYLCASSLSGGTQYFGPGTRLLVL.

The chain recombines TRBV7-9 with TRBJ1-2, with 9 bases identical to TRBD1. V shed 6 bases and J 1 base; nucleotides not matched to a gene: 3. The CDR3 totals 14 residues. The germline V gene encodes CDR1 SEHNR and CDR2 FQNEAQ (reference sequence). CDR3 region: CASSLGQGNYGYTF. The DNA for the CDR3 is TGTGCCAGCAGTCTGGGACAGGGTAACTATGGCTACACCTTC.

This clonotype was counted at least ten times. The CDR3 loop reads CASSSSLTGGQETQYF. CDR3 DNA sequence: TGTGCCAGCAGTTCTTCCCTTACAGGGGGCCAAGAGACCCAGTACTTC. This chain uses TRBV5-5 with TRBJ2-5; 8 nucleotides match TRBD1. This CDR3 comprises 16 residues. Germline lookup yields CDR1 SGHKS and CDR2 YYEKEE (reference sequence). The trim removed 5 bases at V and 1 base at J, leaving 10 bases unmatched.

The DNA for the CDR3 is TGTGCCAGCAGCTTATGGGCGAGAGAGCAGTACTTC. It is translated as CASSLWAREQYF. The genes are TRBV7-2 and TRBJ2-7; D gene ambiguous. The CDR3 has 12 amino acids. Germline CDR1 reads SGHTA; CDR2 reads FQGNSA. Trimming took 2 bases from V and 7 from J, leaving 9 bases between them.

This clonotype has just a few counts. This chain joins TRBV28 and TRBJ2-3, with 8 positions matching TRBD2. This CDR3 region has 15 residues. V trimming: 5 bases; J trimming: 3 bases; junction bases outside the gene matches: 7. Per germline, CDR1 MDHEN and CDR2 SYDVKM. This CDR3 reads CASSAVAGWTDTQYF. CDR3 nucleotides: TGTGCCAGCAGTGCCGTAGCGGGATGGACAGATACGCAGTATTTT.

This clonotype has more than one count but fewer than ten. The chain uses TRBV2 and TRBJ2-7, with D unclear. CDR1 SNHLY and CDR2 FYNNEI come from the germline V gene. Trimming stripped 7 bases from V and 0 bases from J, with 7 bases between. This CDR3 is 12 amino acids long. The CDR3 DNA sequence: TGTGCCAGCACGAGGAGCTCCTACGAGCAGTACTTC. Its translation: CASTRSSYEQYF. The variable domain in full, completed from reference TRBV2 and TRBJ2-7, reads EPEVTQTPSHQVTQMGQEVILRCVPISNHLYFYWYRQILGQKVEFLVSFYNNEISEKSEIFDDQFSVERPDGSNFTLKIRSTKLEDSAMYFCASTRSSYEQYFGPGTRLTVT.

J is TRBJ2-7 and V is TRBV6-5, with D perhaps TRBD2 (6 bases). Per the germline V gene, CDR1 is MNHEY and CDR2 is SVGAGI. The CDR3 loop spans 16 amino acids. The V end lost 0 bases, the J end lost 4 bases, and 16 bases lay between the germline ends. In DNA, the CDR3 is TGTGCCAGCAGTTACTCTTTCCCGGGAGCAGGGTACGAGCAGTACTTC. It specifies CASSYSFPGAGYEQYF.

This clonotype was detected a few times. The V and J genes are TRBV4-1 and TRBJ2-3; D is perhaps TRBD2 (5 bases). Germline V gene lookup returns CDR1 MGHRA and CDR2 YSYEKL. V dropped 0 bases and J dropped 1 base, with 20 bases sitting between them. The CDR3 sequence is 19 residues long. DNA of the CDR3: TGCGCCAGCAGCCAAGATGCGGGCTCTTTAGGACTCGGCACAGATACGCAGTATTTT. Protein sequence: CASSQDAGSLGLGTDTQYF.

V is TRBV28 and J is TRBJ2-7; D is uncertain. Trimming pared 2 bases from V and 7 bases from J, leaving 12 bases between. Germline CDR1 MDHEN, CDR2 SYDVKM. The CDR3 runs to 13 residues. The DNA for the CDR3 is TGTGCCAGCAGTTTAGCGGACGTGGGGGAGCAGTACTTC. It encodes CASSLADVGEQYF. Variable domain in full (rest from reference TRBV28 and TRBJ2-7): DVKVTQSSRYLVKRTGEKVFLECVQDMDHENMFWYRQDPGLGLRLIYFSYDVKMKEKGDIPEGYSVSREKKERFSLILESASTNQTSMYLCASSLADVGEQYFGPGTRLTVT.

This clonotype was counted a few times. V and J are TRBV30 and TRBJ1-6; no definite D call. This CDR3 is built from 11 residues. Germline V gene data show CDR1 as GTSNPN and CDR2 as SVGIG (reference sequence). V gave up 4 bases and J gave up 8 bases, with 6 bases separating them. The CDR3 DNA reads as TGTGCCTGGACGGAGGATTCACCCCTCCACTTT. Protein sequence: CAWTEDSPLHF. The entire variable domain, with the rest obtained from reference TRBV30 and TRBJ1-6, is as follows: SQTIHQWPATLVQPVGSPLSLECTVEGTSNPNLYWYRQAAGRGLQLLFYSVGIGQISSEVPQNLSASRPQDRQFILSSKKLLLSDSGFYLCAWTEDSPLHFGNGTRLTVT.